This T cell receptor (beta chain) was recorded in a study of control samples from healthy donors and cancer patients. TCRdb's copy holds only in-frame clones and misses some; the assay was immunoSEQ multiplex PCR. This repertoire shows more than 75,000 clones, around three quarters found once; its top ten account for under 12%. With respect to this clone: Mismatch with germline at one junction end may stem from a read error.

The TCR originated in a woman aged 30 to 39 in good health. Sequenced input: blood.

CDR3 residues: CASSQGGPGFMAF. The CDR3 DNA follows: TGTGCCAGCAGCCAAGGGGGACCGGGGTTCATGGCTTTC. The chain combines TRBV3-1 (or the pseudogene TRBV3-2) with TRBJ2-7, with D tentatively TRBD1 or TRBD2 (5 bases each). Germline V gene sequence: CDR1 LGHDT, CDR2 YNNKEL (reference sequence). The CDR3 consists of 13 residues.